One and the same sample provided the 3 T cell receptor beta chains below, sequenced in a study of T cells after yellow fever vaccination. TCRdb passed the 5' RACE reads through MiXCR, listing each CDR3 protein once. This table has roughly 70,000 distinct CDR3 sequences, roughly 7.7% appearing once. This specimen was CD8+ T cells sorted from PBMCs, taken on the day of the yellow fever booster vaccination. The source is a young man who received the YFV17D yellow fever vaccine.

This clonotype has more than one count but fewer than ten. J is TRBJ1-5 and V is TRBV6-6; D is unclear. The V gene's germline CDR1 is MNHNY and CDR2 SVGAGI (reference sequence). This CDR3 is 11 amino acids long. V gave up 7 bases and J gave up 5 bases, with 6 bases separating them. The CDR3 spells CASTNDQPQHF. CDR3 nucleotides: TGTGCCAGCACGAATGATCAGCCCCAGCATTTT.

This clonotype was seen a few times. The CDR3 spells CASSPANTEAFF. CDR3 DNA sequence: TGCGCCAGCAGCCCAGCGAACACTGAAGCTTTCTTT. The chain combines TRBV5-1 with TRBJ1-1; D is ambiguous. The V gene lost 4 bases and the J gene lost 1 base, with 5 bases spanning the gap. Germline CDR1 SGHRS, CDR2 YFSETQ. CDR3 length: 12 residues.

This clonotype was found many times. CDR3 residues: CASSVNNGYKQYF. The CDR3 region has the DNA TGTGCCAGCAGCGTAAACAACGGGTACAAGCAGTACTTC. The chain is built from TRBV9 and TRBJ2-7, with D hard to call. Germline lookup yields CDR1 SGDLS and CDR2 YYNGEE. V dropped 1 base and J dropped 8 bases, with 13 bases sitting between them. There are 13 residues in the CDR3.